These 19 T cell receptor beta chains were sequenced from one sample in a study of monozygotic twins with inflammatory bowel disease. With the 5' RACE reads reprocessed, TCRdb shows one record per CDR3 protein and no DNA. The repertoire table contains approximately 200,000 distinct CDR3 sequences. Sequenced material: blood. Receptor source: a human donor with ulcerative colitis or Crohn's disease, or a healthy co-twin of an affected twin (not recorded which).

The rearrangement joins TRBV6-5 to TRBJ1-6. Germline CDR1 is MNHEY and CDR2 is SVGAGI. This CDR3 is built from 13 residues. Here the CDR3 reads CASSPPSSVALHF.

The chain employs TRBV20-1 and TRBJ2-2; the D gene TCRdb calls, TRBD1, cannot be checked with no DNA. This CDR3 contains 16 residues. Germline V gene data show CDR1 as DFQATT and CDR2 as SNEGSKA (reference sequence). CDR3 sequence: CSATNGWGAGAGELFF.

This sequence joins TRBV10-3 and TRBJ2-7; with no DNA, the TCRdb D assignment of TRBD1 cannot be verified. The CDR3 totals 14 residues. Germline V CDR1 and CDR2: ENHRY, SYGVKD. Here the CDR3 reads CAISESSRAHEQYF.

The chain joins TRBV6-1 to TRBJ2-1; the TCRdb call, TRBD1, lacks DNA for checking. CDR1 MNHNS and CDR2 SASEGT come from the germline V gene. The CDR3 consists of 15 residues. CDR3: CASYPRGPPYNEQFF.

The chain employs TRBV12-3 or TRBV12-4 and TRBJ2-4; TCRdb indicates TRBD2, and absent DNA this call remains unverified. There are 15 residues in the CDR3. The CDR3 loop is CASSYDNGGASIQYF.

This chain links TRBV20-1 with TRBJ2-7; as DNA is missing, the TRBD2 call by TCRdb cannot be tested. This CDR3 is 14 amino acids long. Germline loops: CDR1 DFQATT, CDR2 SNEGSKA (reference sequence). CDR3 region: CSATRPVGPYEQYF.

This chain joins TRBV19 and TRBJ2-2. Germline V gene data show CDR1 as LNHDA and CDR2 as SQIVND (reference sequence). The CDR3 loop spans 13 amino acids. CDR3 sequence reads: CASSTQNTGELFF. Looking up the rest from reference TRBV19 and TRBJ2-2 gives the full variable domain: DGGITQSPKYLFRKEGQNVTLSCEQNLNHDAMYWYRQDPGQGLRLIYYSQIVNDFQKGDIAEGYSVSREKKESFPLTVTSAQKNPTAFYLCASSTQNTGELFFGEGSRLTVL.

The V call is TRBV6-1, the J call TRBJ2-6; TCRdb outputs TRBD1, but without DNA this stays unchecked. Per the germline V gene, CDR1 is MNHNS and CDR2 is SASEGT. This CDR3 spans 18 amino acids. The CDR3 reads CASLLTQGQGDGANVLTF.

The CDR3: CASSLIGGPGAGELFF. J is TRBJ2-2 and V is TRBV12-3 or TRBV12-4; TCRdb lists TRBD2, though no DNA is available to test this call. CDR3 length: 16 amino acids.

The chain has TRBV6-1 and TRBJ1-5; there is no DNA to check the TCRdb D call of TRBD1. The CDR3 contains 14 residues. Germline CDR1 reads MNHNS; CDR2 reads SASEGT. CDR3 loop: CASSLQGSSQPQHF.

The V call is TRBV5-1, the J call TRBJ2-1. Germline CDR1 and CDR2: SGHRS and YFSETQ. The CDR3 consists of 11 residues. Here the CDR3 reads CASSFDREQFF.

The gene calls are TRBV25-1 and TRBJ2-3; TCRdb picks TRBD2, but there is no DNA to check that call. The CDR3 runs to 15 residues. Germline-derived CDR1 and CDR2 are MGHDK and SYGVNS. CDR3 region: CASSEDLAGSDTQYF.

The chain joins TRBV2 to TRBJ2-4; TCRdb picks TRBD1, but there is no DNA to check that call. The germline V gene encodes CDR1 SNHLY and CDR2 FYNNEI. CDR3 length: 15 residues. CDR3 residues: CASSERGRLKNIQYF.

The chain combines TRBV20-1 with TRBJ2-1; the D call of TRBD2 rests on TCRdb alone, since no DNA is present to check it. CDR3 length: 16 amino acids. CDR1 DFQATT and CDR2 SNEGSKA come from the germline V gene (reference sequence). This CDR3 reads CSATGTSGSSYNEQFF.

The V gene is TRBV7-7, the J gene TRBJ2-5. This CDR3 comprises 13 residues. Per germline, CDR1 SSHAT and CDR2 FNYEAQ (reference sequence). CDR3 sequence reads: CASSLKVAETQYF.

The chain is built from TRBV18 and TRBJ1-2; TCRdb's assignment of TRBD1 cannot be checked, as there is no DNA. From germline, CDR1 is KGHSH and CDR2 LQKENI. The CDR3 loop spans 13 amino acids. CDR3 in amino acids: CASSRDSDYGYTF.

V usage is TRBV7-2 and J usage is TRBJ1-1; as DNA is missing, the TRBD1 call by TCRdb cannot be tested. CDR3 length equals 14 residues. Germline lookup yields CDR1 SGHTA and CDR2 FQGNSA. CDR3: CASSLRGVGTEAFF.

This chain links TRBV5-1 with TRBJ1-2; the D gene TCRdb calls, TRBD1, cannot be checked with no DNA. The V gene's germline CDR1 is SGHRS and CDR2 YFSETQ. CDR3 length equals 13 residues. The CDR3 protein is CASSSDRAGGYTF.

V is TRBV20-1 and J is TRBJ2-7; the TRBD2 assignment by TCRdb is unverifiable without DNA. CDR3 length equals 15 residues. Germline CDR1 reads DFQATT; CDR2 reads SNEGSKA (reference sequence). CDR3 region: CSADWSGSSGYEQYF.